In this sample, the clone carrying this T cell receptor beta chain turned up a few times. Its antigen is as yet unknown. The sample is drawn from a study of Graves' ophthalmopathy and Graves' hyperthyroidism. Amplified material comprised TCR beta CDR3 regions derived from RNA transcripts. The first-round RT-PCR employed HTBI primers together with the Qiagen OneStep RT-PCR kit. A multiplex PCR was then performed as the second round. TCRdb reanalysed the multiplex PCR reads using MiXCR and keeps one entry per CDR3 protein. Of about 420,000 distinct CDR3 sequences listed, roughly 21% are singletons. Study-level results: Detected in blood as well were most expanded thyroid clonotypes with frequency above 0.001.

By definition, stable hyperthyroidism involved no ophthalmopathy within 18 months of follow-up. Aged 18 to 65, hyperthyroidism patients had new diagnoses of under 2 months' duration. PBMCs originated in roughly 9.3 ml of fresh peripheral blood. V shed 5 bases and J 9 bases; nucleotides not matched to a gene: 3. CDR3 length: 14 residues. The germline V gene has CDR1 SGHAT and CDR2 FQNNGV. The receptor was derived from a woman aged 18-29 years with stable Graves' hyperthyroidism. Material for sequencing was peripheral blood. V and J are TRBV11-2 and TRBJ1-6; TRBD1 agrees at 11 bases. CDR3 nucleotide sequence: TGTGCCAGCAGCCAGGACAGGGGGCGTTCACCCCTCCACTTT. It yields the protein CASSQDRGRSPLHF. Full variable domain (remainder filled in from reference TRBV11-2 and TRBJ1-6): EAGVAQSPRYKIIEKRQSVAFWCNPISGHATLYWYQQILGQGPKLLIQFQNNGVVDDSQLPKDRFSAERLKGVDSTLKIQPAKLEDSAVYLCASSQDRGRSPLHFGNGTRLTVT.